These T cell receptor beta chains were read from a single sample in a study of metastatic and nonmetastatic thyroid tumors. TCRdb re-called the PCR reads with MiXCR. The table has about 15,000 clones, about 20% seen once; the top ten hold around a fifth. Sequenced: adjacent normal tissue. The receptors originated from a female donor with papillary thyroid cancer or a benign thyroid nodule (not recorded which). Some clones in this sample may be carry-over from other donors' samples. CDR3s include the opening cysteine and the closing phenylalanine or tryptophan. A D gene is named only where the DNA matches it firmly. Not every row has a clone size; where given, it reads once, few, many or a size class.

NA TRBJ1-1 17 few TRBV6-1 TGTGCCAGCAGTCAGAAAAACCGGGGGCTATCGAACACTGAAGCTTTCTTT CASSQKNRGLSNTEAFF
NA TRBJ1-1 13 NA TRBV19 TGTGCCAGTAGTATAAAGGGGACCACTGAAGCTTTCTTT CASSIKGTTEAFF
NA TRBJ2-7 14 NA TRBV9 TGTGCCAGCAGCGTAGAAGCAGGCCCGTACGAGCAGTACTTC CASSVEAGPYEQYF
NA TRBJ2-5 13 few TRBV12-3/TRBV12-4 TGCGCCAGCAGTCCCACAAGGACTGCTTTGGAGTACTTC CASSPTRTALEYF
NA TRBJ2-7 13 NA TRBV5-1 TGCGCCAGCAGAGACGGGGGTTCCTACGAGCAGTACTTC CASRDGGSYEQYF
NA TRBJ1-1 17 NA TRBV5-1 TGCGCCAGCAGCTTGCGGGGGGCTATGTGGGAGAACACTGAAGCTTTCTTT CASSLRGAMWENTEAFF
NA TRBJ1-6 17 NA TRBV10-2 TGCGCCAGCAGTCAAATTTACCGGGACTCCTATAATTCACCCCTCCACTTT CASSQIYRDSYNSPLHF
TRBD1 TRBJ1-4 14 NA TRBV7-9 TGTGCCAGCAGTAGGATTGGGACAGGTGAAAAACTGTTTTTT CASSRIGTGEKLFF
NA TRBJ1-6 13 NA TRBV14 TGTGCCAGCAGCCCCCGTGGTAATTCACCCCTCCACTTT CASSPRGNSPLHF
NA TRBJ1-2 14 NA TRBV11-2 TGTGCCAGCAAGGGGGGCCCCACTAACTATGGCTACACCTTC CASKGGPTNYGYTF
NA TRBJ2-3 12 many TRBV20-1 TGCAGTGCTTGGACTTATAGTGACGCGCAGTATTTT CSAWTYSDAQYF
NA TRBJ1-2 14 NA TRBV7-9 TGTGCCAGCAGCACCTCAGGGGCTGACTATGGCTACACCTTC CASSTSGADYGYTF
TRBD2 TRBJ2-3 17 NA TRBV20-1 TGCAGTGCTAGCCCGCCTCTACTAGCGGCCAGCACAGATACGCAGTATTTT CSASPPLLAASTDTQYF
NA TRBJ1-4 14 many TRBV6-1 TGTGCCAGCAGTGAAGACCCTGAGGGTGAAAAACTGTTTTTT CASSEDPEGEKLFF
NA TRBJ2-7 18 few TRBV6-4 TGTGCCAGCAGAATCGTTGGGTTCGGCGCATCACCTTCCTACGAGCAGTACTTC CASRIVGFGASPSYEQYF
NA TRBJ2-1 12 NA TRBV20-1 TGCAGTGCTAGAGATCGAGGGCGGGAGCAGTTCTTC CSARDRGREQFF
NA TRBJ1-1 13 few TRBV20-1 TGCAGTGCTAGAGATCCGGAGAACACTGAAGCTTTCTTT CSARDPENTEAFF
NA TRBJ1-2 13 NA TRBV19 TGTGCCAGTAGATCCGGGGGCGGCTATGGCTACACCTTC CASRSGGGYGYTF
NA TRBJ2-7 14 NA TRBV20-1 TGCAGTGCTCCGCCGTTTCGAGGGTCGAACGAGCAGTACTTC CSAPPFRGSNEQYF
TRBD1 TRBJ2-7 12 NA TRBV30 TGTGCCTGGAGCTCACAGGGGGACGAGCAGTACTTC CAWSSQGDEQYF
NA TRBJ1-6 17 many TRBV25-1 TGTGCCAGCAGTGAATCTTGGGGGGGACGGGATAATTCACCCCTCCACTTT CASSESWGGRDNSPLHF
NA TRBJ1-1 14 few TRBV10-1 TGCGCCAGCAGTGAGACAGGGATCGACACTGAAGCTTTCTTT CASSETGIDTEAFF